The sample holds a few counts of the clone carrying this TCR beta chain. Antigen: not known. Through a sample-barcoded 5' primer and a J-beta primer mix, a second PCR was run for roughly 6 to 11 cycles. A 12-random-nucleotide template-switch adaptor tagged each cDNA molecule. MiXCR, run by TCRdb on the 5' RACE reads, gives a single entry per CDR3 protein. The sample yields 1.5 million to 1.8 million distinct CDR3 sequences, less than 45% seen once. These data originate in a study of blood T cells in healthy people across ages. Study findings and constraints: Comparison with aged donors showed that long-lived donors had more naive CD4+ cells and higher diversity. The diversity estimates, figures obtained from one million T cells, were considered underestimates.

The V and J ends lost 4 bases and 7 bases, in that order; junction bases with no gene match: 4. The V gene's germline CDR1 is SGHTA and CDR2 FQGNSA. There are 14 residues in the CDR3. Sequencing was performed on blood. V and J are TRBV7-2 and TRBJ1-6, with 7 bases identical to TRBD1. The TCR was taken from a woman between 18 and 29 years old in good health. The CDR3 here is CASSSGQPNSPLHF. CDR3 sequence (DNA): TGTGCCAGCAGCTCGGGACAGCCAAATTCACCCCTCCACTTT.